These 18 T cell receptor beta chains were sequenced from one sample in a study of shared clonotypes between healthy human individuals. Selected positively for CCR7 and CD45RO-negative, naive CD8 cells excluded terminally differentiated effector memory CD45RA+ cells. Method: immunoSEQ multiplex PCR; TCRdb's copy keeps in-frame clones and lacks some. The table lists 1.5 million to 2.5 million clones, about 95% of them singletons, with 1% to 1.5% in the top ten. What was sequenced was naive CD8+ T cells sorted from blood. Source of these receptors: a man aged 18 to 35 in good health.

The chain links TRBV11-2 to TRBJ2-7; 7 bases align to TRBD2. V trimming: 5 bases; J trimming: 2 bases; junction bases outside the gene matches: 9. This CDR3 region has 15 residues. Germline CDR1 reads SGHAT; CDR2 reads FQNNGV. The CDR3 sequence: CASSPQAGTTYEQYF. In DNA form, the CDR3 reads TGTGCCAGCAGCCCCCAAGCCGGGACTACCTACGAGCAGTACTTC. Based on the CDR3 plus reference TRBV11-2 and TRBJ2-7, the full variable domain is EAGVAQSPRYKIIEKRQSVAFWCNPISGHATLYWYQQILGQGPKLLIQFQNNGVVDDSQLPKDRFSAERLKGVDSTLKIQPAKLEDSAVYLCASSPQAGTTYEQYFGPGTRLTVT.

This clone was seen a single time. V and J are TRBV6-5 and TRBJ1-2; no definite D call. CDR3 length: 13 residues. V lost 0 bases to trimming and J lost 8 bases, with 10 bases between them. CDR1 and CDR2 from the germline V gene are MNHEY and SVGAGI. CDR3 DNA sequence: TGTGCCAGCAGTTACTCCGACCTGGGGGGCTACACCTTC. It codes for CASSYSDLGGYTF.

This clone came up once. The chain joins TRBV11-2 to TRBJ2-2, with D possibly matching TRBD2 (6 bases). The germline V gene has CDR1 SGHAT and CDR2 FQNNGV. V was clipped by 0 bases and J by 5 bases, with 10 bases between them. This CDR3 has 15 amino acids. The CDR3 nucleotides read TGTGCCAGCAGCTTAGATGTAGCGGAGACCGGGGAGCTGTTTTTT. This codes for CASSLDVAETGELFF.

This sequence joins TRBV28 and TRBJ2-3; 7 bases are shared with TRBD2. CDR3 length equals 17 residues. J lost 2 bases, V lost 4 bases, and 12 bases had no gene match. CDR1 and CDR2 from the germline V gene are MDHEN and SYDVKM. CDR3: CASSSTTLRENTDTQYF. The CDR3 DNA reads TGTGCCAGCAGTTCCACGACTCTGCGGGAGAACACAGATACGCAGTATTTT.

A word on this clone: Other DNA sequences from this sample encode an identical CDR3 as well. This chain connects TRBV7-2 to TRBJ1-6; D unresolved. CDR1 and CDR2 from the germline V gene are SGHTA and FQGNSA. The CDR3 is made up of 14 amino acids. V was cut by 4 bases and J by 4 bases, with 8 bases left in between. The CDR3 DNA is TGTGCCAGCAGCTCCGGACCGTATAATTCACCCCTCCACTTT. Translation: CASSSGPYNSPLHF.

The chain uses TRBV11-2 and TRBJ2-1; D gene ambiguous. The CDR3 spans 13 residues. Germline loops: CDR1 SGHAT, CDR2 FQNNGV. Trimming took 0 bases from V and 7 from J, leaving 7 bases between them. The CDR3 here is CASSLEPQNEQFF. The CDR3 region has the DNA TGTGCCAGCAGCTTAGAACCTCAAAATGAGCAGTTCTTC.

The genes are TRBV19 and TRBJ2-7; TRBD1 or TRBD2 may be the D gene (5 bases each). This CDR3 is built from 13 residues. CDR1 and CDR2 from the germline V gene are LNHDA and SQIVND (reference sequence). Trimming stripped 5 bases from V and 5 bases from J, with 13 bases between. The CDR3, as DNA: TGTGCCAGTAGTGTTAGCCGGGGCCACGAGCAGTACTTC. This sequence encodes CASSVSRGHEQYF. Complete variable domain (other parts from reference TRBV19 and TRBJ2-7): DGGITQSPKYLFRKEGQNVTLSCEQNLNHDAMYWYRQDPGQGLRLIYYSQIVNDFQKGDIAEGYSVSREKKESFPLTVTSAQKNPTAFYLCASSVSRGHEQYFGPGTRLTVT.

The V gene is TRBV4-3, the J gene TRBJ2-2; no reliable D call. Trimming took off 0 bases at V and 1 base at J, with 9 bases between the two ends. The CDR3 contains 16 residues. Germline V gives CDR1 LGHNA, CDR2 YSLEER. This CDR3 is CASSQDSALNTGELFF. The DNA for the CDR3 is TGCGCCAGCAGCCAAGATTCGGCCCTGAACACCGGGGAGCTGTTTTTT.

This rearrangement joins TRBV19 to TRBJ2-3; 10 nucleotides match TRBD1. With V trimmed by 7 bases and J by 2 bases, 18 bases remained unmatched. Germline V lookup: CDR1 LNHDA, CDR2 SQIVND (reference sequence). This CDR3 comprises 19 residues. CDR3 amino acids: CASNPGTGARDWYTDTQYF. CDR3 in DNA: TGTGCCAGTAACCCCGGGACAGGGGCCCGGGACTGGTACACAGATACGCAGTATTTT. Based on the CDR3 plus reference TRBV19 and TRBJ2-3, the full variable domain is DGGITQSPKYLFRKEGQNVTLSCEQNLNHDAMYWYRQDPGQGLRLIYYSQIVNDFQKGDIAEGYSVSREKKESFPLTVTSAQKNPTAFYLCASNPGTGARDWYTDTQYFGPGTRLTVL.

The V gene is TRBV25-1, the J gene TRBJ2-2; no definite D call. Trimming removed 4 bases from V and 4 bases from J, with 7 bases in between. CDR1 and CDR2 (germline): MGHDK, SYGVNS. This CDR3 has 13 amino acids. The DNA for the CDR3 is TGTGCCAGCAGTGCCGTAATCACCGGGGAGCTGTTTTTT. Protein product: CASSAVITGELFF.

The chain recombines TRBV7-9 with TRBJ2-5, with D maybe TRBD2 (6 bases). V lost 7 bases, J lost 5 bases, and 17 bases lay in between. This CDR3 is 14 amino acids long. CDR1 is SEHNR, CDR2 FQNEAQ, per germline (reference sequence). The CDR3 DNA follows: TGTGCCAGCATGGACGGGAGAGGGGTGGAGACCCAGTACTTC. This translates into CASMDGRGVETQYF. Based on the CDR3 plus reference TRBV7-9 and TRBJ2-5, the full variable domain is DTGVSQNPRHKITKRGQNVTFRCDPISEHNRLYWYRQTLGQGPEFLTYFQNEAQLEKSRLLSDRFSAERPKGSFSTLEIQRTEQGDSAMYLCASMDGRGVETQYFGPGTRLLVL.

The genes are TRBV5-1 and TRBJ2-7; TRBD2 agrees at 7 bases. V shed 2 bases, J shed 0 bases, and the junction held 8 bases outside the gene matches. This CDR3 spans 16 amino acids. Germline CDR1 SGHRS, CDR2 YFSETQ. As DNA, the CDR3 is TGCGCCAGCAGCTTAGCGCCGGGACTAATCTCCTACGAGCAGTACTTC. Its translation: CASSLAPGLISYEQYF.

The chain is built from TRBV28 and TRBJ1-1; no definite D call. Germline CDR1 is MDHEN and CDR2 is SYDVKM. The V end was cut by 3 bases, the J end by 8 bases, with 22 bases between. The CDR3 has 16 amino acids. The CDR3 spells CASSFGREGVGNEAFF. The CDR3 nucleotides read TGTGCCAGCAGTTTTGGTAGGGAGGGCGTAGGGAACGAAGCTTTCTTT.

This chain connects TRBV19 to TRBJ2-7; 10 bases fit TRBD1. CDR3 length: 14 amino acids. CDR1 and CDR2 from the germline V gene are LNHDA and SQIVND (reference sequence). V shed 5 bases, J shed 7 bases, and the junction held 8 bases outside the gene matches. CDR3 loop: CASSRRDRGLEQYF. CDR3 nucleotide sequence: TGTGCCAGTAGTCGCCGGGACAGGGGTTTAGAGCAGTACTTC. The whole variable domain, remainder taken from reference TRBV19 and TRBJ2-7, is DGGITQSPKYLFRKEGQNVTLSCEQNLNHDAMYWYRQDPGQGLRLIYYSQIVNDFQKGDIAEGYSVSREKKESFPLTVTSAQKNPTAFYLCASSRRDRGLEQYFGPGTRLTVT.

The V and J genes are TRBV4-3 and TRBJ2-5; D may be TRBD1 or TRBD2 (6 bases each). Germline V gene sequence: CDR1 LGHNA, CDR2 YSLEER. V was clipped by 1 base and J by 3 bases, with 12 bases between them. CDR3 length: 15 residues. CDR3 protein: CASSQGTEGEETQYF. In DNA, the CDR3 is TGCGCCAGCAGCCAAGGAACGGAGGGGGAAGAGACCCAGTACTTC.

Remarks on this clone: The identical CDR3 is also encoded by other nucleotide sequences in the sample. The V and J genes are TRBV9 and TRBJ2-3; D might be TRBD2 (6 bases). In germline, CDR1 is SGDLS, CDR2 YYNGEE. Trimming shortened V by 2 bases and J by 0 bases, and 10 bases separated the two germline ends. This CDR3 is built from 15 residues. CDR3 sequence reads: CASSVRGLSTDTQYF. Here the CDR3 DNA reads TGTGCCAGCAGCGTGCGGGGCCTTAGCACAGATACGCAGTATTTT.

V usage is TRBV5-3 and J usage is TRBJ2-2; 13 bases line up with TRBD2. TRBV5-3 is flagged as an ORF with uncertain function. This CDR3 comprises 19 residues. V lost 4 bases to trimming and J lost 6 bases; unmatched junction nucleotides: 15. The CDR3 DNA sequence: TGTGCCAGAAGCCAAAACGGCCCACTAGCGGGAGGGAGGGCCGGGGAGCTGTTTTTT. Its translation: CARSQNGPLAGGRAGELFF.

This chain links TRBV7-8 with TRBJ2-2; 7 positions agree with TRBD2. Germline values: CDR1 SGHVS, CDR2 FQNEAQ. Trimming cost V 6 bases and J 6 bases; bases outside gene matches: 7. The CDR3 is 14 residues long. The CDR3 DNA is TGTGCCAGCAGTTCTCGTGGGAGGGCCGGGGAGCTGTTTTTT. Translated: CASSSRGRAGELFF.